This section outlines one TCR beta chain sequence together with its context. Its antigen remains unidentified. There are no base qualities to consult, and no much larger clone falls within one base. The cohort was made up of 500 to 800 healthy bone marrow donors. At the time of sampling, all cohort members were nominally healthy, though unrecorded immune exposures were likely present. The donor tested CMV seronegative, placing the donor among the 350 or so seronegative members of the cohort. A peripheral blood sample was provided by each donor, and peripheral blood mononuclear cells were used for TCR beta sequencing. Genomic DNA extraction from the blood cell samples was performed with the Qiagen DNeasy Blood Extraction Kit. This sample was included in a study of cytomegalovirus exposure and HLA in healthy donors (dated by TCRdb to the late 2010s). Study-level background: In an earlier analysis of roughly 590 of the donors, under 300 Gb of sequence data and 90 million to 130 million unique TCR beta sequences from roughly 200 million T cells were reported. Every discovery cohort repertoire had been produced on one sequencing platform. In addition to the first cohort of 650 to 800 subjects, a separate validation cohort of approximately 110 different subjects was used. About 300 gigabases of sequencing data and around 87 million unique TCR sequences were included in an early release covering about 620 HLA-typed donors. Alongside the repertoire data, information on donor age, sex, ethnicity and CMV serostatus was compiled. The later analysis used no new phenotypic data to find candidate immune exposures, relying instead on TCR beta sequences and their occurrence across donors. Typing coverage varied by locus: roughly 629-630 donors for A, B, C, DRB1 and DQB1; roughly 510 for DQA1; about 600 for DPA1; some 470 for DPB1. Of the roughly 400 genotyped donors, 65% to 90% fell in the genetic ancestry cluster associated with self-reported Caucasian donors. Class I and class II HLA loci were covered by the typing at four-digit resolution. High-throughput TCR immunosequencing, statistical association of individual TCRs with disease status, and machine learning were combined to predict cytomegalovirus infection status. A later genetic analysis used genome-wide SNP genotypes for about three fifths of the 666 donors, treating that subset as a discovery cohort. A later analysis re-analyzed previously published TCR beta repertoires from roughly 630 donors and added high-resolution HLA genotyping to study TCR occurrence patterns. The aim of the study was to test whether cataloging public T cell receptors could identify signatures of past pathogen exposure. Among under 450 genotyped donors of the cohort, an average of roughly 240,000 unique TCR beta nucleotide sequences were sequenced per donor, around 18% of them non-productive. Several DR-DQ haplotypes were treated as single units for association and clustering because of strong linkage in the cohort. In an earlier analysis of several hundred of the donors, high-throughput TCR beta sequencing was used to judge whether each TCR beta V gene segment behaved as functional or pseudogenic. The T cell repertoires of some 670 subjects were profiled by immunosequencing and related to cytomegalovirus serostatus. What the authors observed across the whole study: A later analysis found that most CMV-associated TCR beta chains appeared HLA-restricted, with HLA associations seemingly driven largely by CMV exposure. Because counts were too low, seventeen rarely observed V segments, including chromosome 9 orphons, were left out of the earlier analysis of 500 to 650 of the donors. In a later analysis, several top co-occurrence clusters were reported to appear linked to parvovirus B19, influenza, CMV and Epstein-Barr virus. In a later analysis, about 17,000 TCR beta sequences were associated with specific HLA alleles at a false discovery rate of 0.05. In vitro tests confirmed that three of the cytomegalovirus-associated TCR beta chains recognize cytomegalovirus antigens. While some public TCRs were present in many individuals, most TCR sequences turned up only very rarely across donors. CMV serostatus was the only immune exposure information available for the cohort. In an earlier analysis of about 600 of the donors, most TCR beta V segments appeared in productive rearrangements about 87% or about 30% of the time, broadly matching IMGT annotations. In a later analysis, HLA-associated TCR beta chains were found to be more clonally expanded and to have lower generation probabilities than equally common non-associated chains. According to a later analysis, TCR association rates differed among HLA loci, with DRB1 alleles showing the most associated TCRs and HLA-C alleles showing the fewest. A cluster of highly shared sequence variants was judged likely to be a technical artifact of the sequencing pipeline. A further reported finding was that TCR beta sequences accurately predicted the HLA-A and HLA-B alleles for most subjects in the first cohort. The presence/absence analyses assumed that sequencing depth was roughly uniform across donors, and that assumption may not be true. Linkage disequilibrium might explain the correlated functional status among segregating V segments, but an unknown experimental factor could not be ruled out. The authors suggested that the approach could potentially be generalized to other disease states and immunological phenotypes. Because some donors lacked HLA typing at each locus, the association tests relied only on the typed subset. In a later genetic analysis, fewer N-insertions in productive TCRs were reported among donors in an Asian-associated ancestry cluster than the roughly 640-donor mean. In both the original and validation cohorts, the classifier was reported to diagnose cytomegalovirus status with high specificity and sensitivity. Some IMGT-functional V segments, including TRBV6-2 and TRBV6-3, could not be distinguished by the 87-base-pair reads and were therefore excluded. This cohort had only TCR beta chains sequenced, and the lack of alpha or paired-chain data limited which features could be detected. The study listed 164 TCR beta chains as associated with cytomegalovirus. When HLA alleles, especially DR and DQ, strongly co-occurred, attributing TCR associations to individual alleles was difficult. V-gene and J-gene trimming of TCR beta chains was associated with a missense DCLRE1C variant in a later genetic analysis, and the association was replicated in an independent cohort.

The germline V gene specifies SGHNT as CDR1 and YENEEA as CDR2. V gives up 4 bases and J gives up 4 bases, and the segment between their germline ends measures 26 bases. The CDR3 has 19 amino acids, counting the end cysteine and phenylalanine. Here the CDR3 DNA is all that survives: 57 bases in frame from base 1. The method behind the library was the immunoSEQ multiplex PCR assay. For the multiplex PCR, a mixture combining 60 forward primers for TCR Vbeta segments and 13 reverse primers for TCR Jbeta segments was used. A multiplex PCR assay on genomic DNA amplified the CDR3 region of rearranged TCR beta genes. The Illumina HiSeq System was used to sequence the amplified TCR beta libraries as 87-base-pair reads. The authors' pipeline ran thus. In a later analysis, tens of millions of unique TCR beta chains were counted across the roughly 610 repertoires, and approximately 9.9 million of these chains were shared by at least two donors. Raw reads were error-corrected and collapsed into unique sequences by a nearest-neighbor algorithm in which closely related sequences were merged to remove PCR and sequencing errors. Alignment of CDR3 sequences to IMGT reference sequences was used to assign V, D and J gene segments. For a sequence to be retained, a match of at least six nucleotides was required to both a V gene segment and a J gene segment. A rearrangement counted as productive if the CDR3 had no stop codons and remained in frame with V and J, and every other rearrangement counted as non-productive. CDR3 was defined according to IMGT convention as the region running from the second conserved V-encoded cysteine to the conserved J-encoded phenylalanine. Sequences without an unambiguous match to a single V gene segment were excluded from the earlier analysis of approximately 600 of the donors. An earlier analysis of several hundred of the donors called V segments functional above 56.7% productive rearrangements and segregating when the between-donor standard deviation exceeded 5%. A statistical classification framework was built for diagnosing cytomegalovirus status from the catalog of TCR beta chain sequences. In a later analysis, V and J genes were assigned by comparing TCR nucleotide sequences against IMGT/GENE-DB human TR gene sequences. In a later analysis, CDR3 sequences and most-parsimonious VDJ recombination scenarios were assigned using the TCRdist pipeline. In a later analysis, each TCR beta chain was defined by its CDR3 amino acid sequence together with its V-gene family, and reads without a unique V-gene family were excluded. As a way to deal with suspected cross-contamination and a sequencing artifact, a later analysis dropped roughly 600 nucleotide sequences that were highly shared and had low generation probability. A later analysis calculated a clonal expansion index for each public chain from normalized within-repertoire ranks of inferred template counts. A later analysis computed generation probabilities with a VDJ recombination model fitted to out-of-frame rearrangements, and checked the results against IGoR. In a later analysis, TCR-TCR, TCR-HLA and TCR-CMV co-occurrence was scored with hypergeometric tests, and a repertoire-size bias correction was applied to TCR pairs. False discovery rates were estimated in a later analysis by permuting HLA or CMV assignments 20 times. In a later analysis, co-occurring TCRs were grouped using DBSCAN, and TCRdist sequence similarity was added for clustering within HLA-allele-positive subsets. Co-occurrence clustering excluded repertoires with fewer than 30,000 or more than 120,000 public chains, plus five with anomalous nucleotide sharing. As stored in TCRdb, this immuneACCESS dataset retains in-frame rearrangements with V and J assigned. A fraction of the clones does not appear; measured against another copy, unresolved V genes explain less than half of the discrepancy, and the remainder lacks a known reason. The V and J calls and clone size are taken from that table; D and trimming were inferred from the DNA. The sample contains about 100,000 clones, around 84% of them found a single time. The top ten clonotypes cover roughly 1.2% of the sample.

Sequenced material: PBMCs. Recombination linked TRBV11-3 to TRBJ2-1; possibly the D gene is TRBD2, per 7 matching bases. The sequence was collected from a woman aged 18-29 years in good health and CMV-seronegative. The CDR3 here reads CASSSRDTGRGLLYNEQFF. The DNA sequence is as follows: TGTGCCAGCAGCTCCCGGGACACGGGACGGGGACTACTATACAATGAGCAGTTCTTC.